This T cell receptor beta chain stems from a study of metastatic and nonmetastatic thyroid tumors (dated by TCRdb to the early 2020s). In terms of the full investigation: For patients with malignant and with benign thyroid disease, the researchers compared repertoires between peripheral blood samples and tumor or nodule tissue samples.

The cysteine opens and the phenylalanine closes a CDR3 of 18 amino acids. Solely the CDR3 DNA is kept, with 54 bases framed from the first base. Based on the germline V gene, the CDR1 and CDR2 sequences are SGHAT and FQNNGV. V is pruned by 5 bases and J by 5 bases, leaving 12 bases of the junction without a gene match. This clone showed up many times. The clone's antigen remains unknown. The sample holds no much larger clone one base away, and base qualities are not on file. To prepare the library, PCR was applied. The data were produced on an Illumina HiSeq 4000. High-throughput sequencing was used to profile the CDR3 region of the TCR beta-chain in every patient. Per the original workflow: The researchers built a classifier to tell apart papillary thyroid cancer patients with distant metastasis, based on CDR3 differences among clinicopathological groups. The Shannon index was used to measure repertoire diversity, and the Morisita-Horn index was used to measure how similar tumor and blood repertoires were. TCRdb reprocessing: public reads trimmed at Q25 with fastp, clones called with MiXCR, in-frame beta chains kept. TCRdb assigned the V and J calls; the authors' analysis was not used. The sample has roughly 40,000 clones on record, about 16% of them singletons. Around 4% of the sample is in the top ten clones.

No patient had received any treatment before thyroid surgery. Using T-cell receptor beta sequencing, the researchers looked back retrospectively at clinical samples from patients, gathered between about 2011 and 2019. General study outcomes and caveats: In both blood and tumor samples, TCR beta diversity was reported to be significantly higher in malignant tumors than in benign nodules.

The chain joins TRBV11-2 to TRBJ1-6; 10 central bases correspond to TRBD1. The sequencing input was blood. The TCR sequence derives from a female donor with papillary thyroid cancer or a benign thyroid nodule (not recorded which). Some clones in this sample may be carry-over from other donors' samples. The DNA sequence is TGTGCCAGCAGCGAAGACAGGGGGCTCAGTGGACATAATTCACCCCTCCACTTT. This gives the protein CASSEDRGLSGHNSPLHF. The reference TRBV11-2 and TRBJ1-6 proteins fill in what lies around the CDR3, so the full variable domain reads EAGVAQSPRYKIIEKRQSVAFWCNPISGHATLYWYQQILGQGPKLLIQFQNNGVVDDSQLPKDRFSAERLKGVDSTLKIQPAKLEDSAVYLCASSEDRGLSGHNSPLHFGNGTRLTVT.